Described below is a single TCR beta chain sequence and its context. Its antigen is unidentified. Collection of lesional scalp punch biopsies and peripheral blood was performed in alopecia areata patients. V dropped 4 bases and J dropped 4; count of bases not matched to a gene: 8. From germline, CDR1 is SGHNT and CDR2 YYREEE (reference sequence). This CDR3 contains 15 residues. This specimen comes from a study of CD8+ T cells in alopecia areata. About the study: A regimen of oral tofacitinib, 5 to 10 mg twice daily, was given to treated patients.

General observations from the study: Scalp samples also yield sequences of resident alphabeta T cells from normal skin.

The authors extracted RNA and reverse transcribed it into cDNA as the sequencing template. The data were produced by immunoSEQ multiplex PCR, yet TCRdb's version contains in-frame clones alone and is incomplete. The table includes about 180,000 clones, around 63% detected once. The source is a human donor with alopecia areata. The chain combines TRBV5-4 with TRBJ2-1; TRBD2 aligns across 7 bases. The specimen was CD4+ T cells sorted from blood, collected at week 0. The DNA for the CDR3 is TGTGCCAGCAGCGCGACTAGCACAACGTACAATGAGCAGTTCTTC. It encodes CASSATSTTYNEQFF.